This T cell receptor (beta chain) originates from a study of T cells expressing NK-cell markers. Study results and limitations: Expanded NKG2C+ T cell clones had unclear HCMV specificity.

On this clonotype itself: What it recognizes is unknown.

TCRdb reprocessed the 5' RACE reads and reports one entry per CDR3 protein, with no DNA. Here the sample table reports about half a million distinct CDR3 sequences. The sequencing sample was made of blood T cells: a sorted CD56 or NKG2C T cell subset, CD4+ or CD8+ T cells, or bulk PBMC T cells (not recorded which). The sequence came from a woman between 50 and 59 years old in good health.

The CDR3 spells CASSQGVAVLVETQYF. The chain is built from TRBV4-2 and TRBJ2-5; the TCRdb D gene call, TRBD2, has no DNA to confirm it. Germline CDR1 reads LGHNA; CDR2 reads YNFKEQ. The CDR3 sequence is 16 residues long.